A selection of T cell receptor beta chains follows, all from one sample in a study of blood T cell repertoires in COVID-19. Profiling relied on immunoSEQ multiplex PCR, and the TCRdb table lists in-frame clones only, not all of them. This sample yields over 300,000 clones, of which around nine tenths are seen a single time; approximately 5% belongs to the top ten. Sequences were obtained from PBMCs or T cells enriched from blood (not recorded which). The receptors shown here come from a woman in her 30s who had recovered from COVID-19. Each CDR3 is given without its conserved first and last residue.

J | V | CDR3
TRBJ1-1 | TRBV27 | ASSLQGSTEAF
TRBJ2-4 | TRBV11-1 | ASSPGWHGNIQY
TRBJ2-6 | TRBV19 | ASSTGQGAGANVLT
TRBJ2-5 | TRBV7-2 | ASSQKGPAQY
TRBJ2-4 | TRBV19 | ASSIRGQTLAKNIQY
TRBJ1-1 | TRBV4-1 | ASSHQQGDGNTEAF
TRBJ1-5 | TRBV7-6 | ASSLRGSQPQH
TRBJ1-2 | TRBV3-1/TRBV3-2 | ASSPLQGAEGYT
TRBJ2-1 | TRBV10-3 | AIGGSQGAYNEQF
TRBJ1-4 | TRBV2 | ASSANPPATNEKLF
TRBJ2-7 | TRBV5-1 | ASSLRDRGREQY